This T cell receptor beta chain was recorded in a study of cytomegalovirus exposure and HLA in healthy donors. This clone has just one count. A multiplex PCR was run with 60 Vbeta primers and 13 Jbeta primers. Here immunoSEQ multiplex PCR was the method, and the copy in TCRdb shows in-frame clones only, minus some. The data hold over 65,000 clones, with about 85% observed a single time. Looked up from germline, CDR1 is SGHAT and CDR2 is FQNNGV. This CDR3 region has 14 residues. Trimming cost V 4 bases and J 5 bases, with 14 bases left between them. This rearrangement joins TRBV11-2 to TRBJ1-2; a weak D match, TRBD1 (6 bases). The sample comprised PBMCs. This sequence was found in a woman in her forties in good health and CMV-seropositive. The CDR3 DNA is TGTGCCAGCAGCTCGATAGGGGGGGGGTATGGCTACACCTTC. It specifies CASSSIGGGYGYTF.